Below are 21 T cell receptor beta chains sequenced from a single sample in a study of T-cell memory formation after mild COVID-19. TCRdb re-analysed the 5' RACE reads in MiXCR, keeping a single row per CDR3 protein. Of around 200,000 distinct CDR3 sequences listed, around 27% are singletons. Source material: PBMCs or a T cell subset sorted from them (not recorded which). The receptors derive from an adult woman who had mild COVID-19 (a few samples of this study predate the infection). Cell type and time point are not known.

This clonotype has only a few counts. V is TRBV7-9 and J is TRBJ1-1, with D perhaps matching TRBD1 (5 bases). This CDR3 spans 15 amino acids. Germline CDR1 SEHNR, CDR2 FQNEAQ (reference sequence). Trimming stripped 5 bases from V and 0 bases from J, with 13 bases between. The CDR3, as DNA: TGTGCCAGCAGCCCCCCGGGGGGAATGAACACTGAAGCTTTCTTT. Translated, it gives CASSPPGGMNTEAFF.

This clonotype has just a few counts. The chain couples TRBV7-9 to TRBJ1-1, with D unclear. The CDR3 loop spans 10 amino acids. CDR1 and CDR2 (germline): SEHNR, FQNEAQ (reference sequence). The germline V and J ends were trimmed by 11 bases and 5 bases, with 9 bases remaining between them. DNA of the CDR3: TGTGCCGTTACGGGAACTGAAGCTTTCTTT. Residues: CAVTGTEAFF.

This clonotype came up a few times. The chain combines TRBV20-1 with TRBJ1-2; TRBD1 agrees at 8 bases. Unmatched junction bases numbered 14, after V lost 6 bases and J lost 8 bases. The CDR3 has 14 amino acids. The germline V gene encodes CDR1 DFQATT and CDR2 SNEGSKA (reference sequence). The CDR3 loop reads CSANSGQGFRGYTF. The CDR3 DNA reads TGCAGTGCGAACTCCGGACAGGGCTTTCGGGGCTACACCTTC.

V gene TRBV5-6 combines with J gene TRBJ2-1; D is possibly TRBD2 (7 bases). The V end was cut by 4 bases, the J end by 4 bases, with 18 bases between. The CDR3 spans 16 residues. Germline V lookup: CDR1 SGHDT, CDR2 YYEEEE. Written as DNA, the CDR3 is TGTGCCAGCAGCCCTATTGGCGGGGGCGAATACAATGAGCAGTTCTTC. It specifies CASSPIGGGEYNEQFF.

This clonotype was counted between two and nine times. The chain recombines TRBV9 with TRBJ2-5; D possibly matches TRBD1 or TRBD2 (5 bases each). This CDR3 has 15 amino acids. With 4 bases removed from V and 4 bases from J, the gap between germline ends came to 17 bases. CDR1 SGDLS and CDR2 YYNGEE come from the germline V gene. The CDR3 here is CASSPLPGAGETQYF. In DNA, the CDR3 is TGTGCCAGCAGCCCTTTGCCCGGGGCCGGAGAGACCCAGTACTTC.

This clonotype was detected only a few times. The chain links TRBV7-3 to TRBJ2-1; 8 positions match TRBD1. Germline V gene lookup returns CDR1 SGHTA and CDR2 FQGTGA. V lost 5 bases to trimming and J lost 1 base; unmatched junction nucleotides: 13. The CDR3 runs to 18 residues. The CDR3 loop reads CASSPAPTGAVSYNEQFF. CDR3 sequence (DNA): TGTGCCAGCAGCCCCGCACCGACAGGGGCGGTATCCTACAATGAGCAGTTCTTC.

A few counts support this clonotype. The rearrangement joins TRBV5-1 to TRBJ2-1, with no clear D. Germline V gives CDR1 SGHRS, CDR2 YFSETQ. The V end lost 0 bases, the J end lost 4 bases, and 8 bases lay between the germline ends. The CDR3 extends over 14 amino acids. CDR3 in amino acids: CASSLVGYYNEQFF. CDR3 bases: TGCGCCAGCAGCTTGGTTGGCTATTACAATGAGCAGTTCTTC. The full variable domain, rest sourced from reference TRBV5-1 and TRBJ2-1, is KAGVTQTPRYLIKTRGQQVTLSCSPISGHRSVSWYQQTPGQGLQFLFEYFSETQRNKGNFPGRFSGRQFSNSRSEMNVSTLELGDSALYLCASSLVGYYNEQFFGPGTRLTVL.

The V and J genes are TRBV11-2 and TRBJ2-5; 9 bases align to TRBD2. CDR3 size: 16 residues. With V trimmed by 5 bases and J by 5 bases, 12 bases remained unmatched. Germline V lookup: CDR1 SGHAT, CDR2 FQNNGV. For the CDR3, the DNA is TGTGCCAGCAGCCTGCTGGGCGGGGGGGCCCCGGAGACCCAGTACTTC. Amino acid sequence: CASSLLGGGAPETQYF.

The chain is built from TRBV5-1 and TRBJ2-7, with TRBD1 matching over 9 bases. CDR3 length equals 15 residues. Germline CDR1 SGHRS, CDR2 YFSETQ. J was trimmed by 5 bases and V by 0 bases; bases with no gene match: 6. The CDR3 DNA is TGCGCCAGCAGCTTGGGGGCCGGGACAGGGAACGAGCAGTACTTC. Residues: CASSLGAGTGNEQYF.

The chain combines TRBV7-2 with TRBJ1-2, with 10 bases fitting TRBD1. The CDR3 has 15 residues. CDR1 is SGHTA, CDR2 FQGNSA, per germline. V shed 5 bases, J shed 2 bases, and the junction held 5 bases outside the gene matches. Here the CDR3 reads CASSRRTGGNYGYTF. In DNA, the CDR3 is TGTGCCAGCAGCCGCAGGACAGGGGGAAACTATGGCTACACCTTC. Full variable domain (outside the CDR3, taken from reference TRBV7-2 and TRBJ1-2): GAGVSQSPSNKVTEKGKDVELRCDPISGHTALYWYRQSLGQGLEFLIYFQGNSAPDKSGLPSDRFSAERTGGSVSTLTIQRTQQEDSAVYLCASSRRTGGNYGYTFGSGTRLTVV.

This clonotype turned up a few times. The CDR3 sequence is CASSPYTDTQYF. In DNA form, the CDR3 reads TGTGCCAGCAGCCCGTACACAGATACGCAGTATTTT. The V gene is TRBV7-2, the J gene TRBJ2-3, with D hard to call. CDR3 size: 12 residues. Germline loops: CDR1 SGHTA, CDR2 FQGNSA. V lost 5 bases, J lost 2 bases, and 5 bases lay in between.

This chain links TRBV29-1 with TRBJ2-7; a weak D match, TRBD1 (6 bases). Germline CDR1 reads SQVTM; CDR2 reads ANQGSEA. The CDR3 is made up of 13 amino acids. V lost 6 bases, J lost 4 bases, and 16 bases lay in between. The CDR3 bases are TGCAGCGTGCGCGAACCGGGACATTACGAGCAGTACTTC. It translates to CSVREPGHYEQYF.

This clonotype was seen a few times. The chain employs TRBV2 and TRBJ1-1, with D unresolved. The V and J ends lost 8 bases and 5 bases respectively, with 9 bases between them. The CDR3 has 11 residues. The germline gives CDR1 SNHLY, CDR2 FYNNEI. CDR3 in amino acids: CASSVHTEAFF. CDR3 nucleotides: TGTGCCAGCTCGGTCCATACTGAAGCTTTCTTT.

Comments on this clonotype: The junction shows a germline mismatch at one end, possibly a read error. The rearrangement links TRBV7-7 to TRBJ2-5; 13 nucleotides match TRBD2. The CDR3 extends over 16 amino acids. Germline V gives CDR1 SSHAT, CDR2 FNYEAQ (reference sequence). This CDR3 is CASSLGLAGSQETQYF. CDR3 nucleotide sequence: TGTGCTAGCAGCTTGGGACTAGCGGGGAGCCAAGAGACCCAGTACTTC.

This clonotype came up many times. The genes are TRBV5-4 and TRBJ2-5; maybe TRBD1 (5 bases). Looked up from germline, CDR1 is SGHNT and CDR2 is YYREEE (reference sequence). This CDR3 is built from 13 residues. The V and J ends lost 2 bases and 5 bases respectively, with 10 bases between them. CDR3 nucleotides: TGTGCCAGCAGCTTCAGGGTGCAGGAGACCCAGTACTTC. It is translated as CASSFRVQETQYF.

This clonotype turned up a few times. J is TRBJ2-1 and V is TRBV4-2, with 8 bases fitting TRBD2. Germline lookup yields CDR1 LGHNA and CDR2 YNFKEQ. Trimming removed 4 bases from V and 7 bases from J; junction bases left unmatched: 3. CDR3 length: 13 amino acids. CDR3 amino acids: CASSRLALNEQFF. CDR3 DNA: TGTGCCAGCAGCCGACTAGCGCTGAATGAGCAGTTCTTC.

The CDR3 DNA is TGCAGTGCTAGAGTAGGGTCAGGGGGACTCAATTCACCCCTCCACTTT. Amino acid sequence: CSARVGSGGLNSPLHF. V and J are TRBV20-1 and TRBJ1-6, with TRBD1 identical over 7 bases. The junction had 10 bases not matched to a gene; V was cut back by 1 base and J by 7 bases. The CDR3 extends over 16 amino acids. The germline gives CDR1 DFQATT, CDR2 SNEGSKA (reference sequence).

This clonotype was recorded a few times. The chain employs TRBV12-3 or TRBV12-4 and TRBJ1-1; D is ambiguous. V lost 5 bases, J lost 2 bases, and 15 bases lay in between. The CDR3 length is 15 residues. The CDR3 DNA is TGTGCCAGCAGTCGGAGTAACCCTGTAAACACTGAAGCTTTCTTT. Its translation: CASSRSNPVNTEAFF.

Only a few counts were recorded for this clonotype. The chain combines TRBV12-3 or TRBV12-4 with TRBJ2-7; TRBD2 agrees at 8 bases. J gave up 3 bases and V 3 bases, and 1 base lay outside the gene matches. The CDR3 length is 13 residues. CDR3 loop: CASSFAGGYEQYF. CDR3 bases: TGTGCCAGCAGTTTTGCGGGAGGCTACGAGCAGTACTTC.

This clonotype was counted a single time. V usage is TRBV4-1 and J usage is TRBJ2-5; D is ambiguous. The CDR3 runs to 15 residues. Germline values: CDR1 MGHRA, CDR2 YSYEKL. Trimming shortened V by 0 bases and J by 5 bases, and 13 bases separated the two germline ends. CDR3 sequence: CASSQDVRVSETQYF. In DNA form, the CDR3 reads TGCGCCAGCAGCCAAGATGTAAGGGTTTCGGAGACCCAGTACTTC.

This clonotype was counted a few times. This chain uses TRBV20-1 with TRBJ2-7; a possible D gene is TRBD2 (6 bases). CDR1 is DFQATT, CDR2 SNEGSKA, per germline (reference sequence). The CDR3 is 13 amino acids. V lost 1 base, J lost 4 bases, and 11 bases lay in between. In DNA form, the CDR3 reads TGCAGTGCTAGAGCGGAGGGAGAGTACGAGCAGTACTTC. Translating gives CSARAEGEYEQYF.